This TCR beta chain was identified in a study of blood T cell repertoires in COVID-19. Turning to the study itself: Nucleic acid was either cDNA or gDNA, and it came from T cells, B-cell-depleted T cells, or PBMCs.

In the original workflow: Nucleated cell counts were estimated from reference gene primer amplification. Some clones are missing from TCRdb's copy, which holds only in-frame ones; the method was immunoSEQ multiplex PCR. Clone size and V and J calls were adopted from that table, with D and trimming inferred from the DNA. The sample has 75,000 or so clones; 84% are singletons. This TCR came from a man aged 50 or older with acute or convalescent COVID-19. The sample taken for sequencing was peripheral blood.

The CDR3: CASSLGPGGRLNEQFF. In DNA, the CDR3 is TGTGCCAGCAGCTTAGGGCCGGGGGGGCGGCTGAATGAGCAGTTCTTC. The chain links TRBV11-2 to TRBJ2-1; 8 bases fit TRBD2. The ends lost 1 base at V and 7 bases at J; junction bases unmatched: 9. The CDR3 contains 16 residues. The germline gives CDR1 SGHAT, CDR2 FQNNGV.